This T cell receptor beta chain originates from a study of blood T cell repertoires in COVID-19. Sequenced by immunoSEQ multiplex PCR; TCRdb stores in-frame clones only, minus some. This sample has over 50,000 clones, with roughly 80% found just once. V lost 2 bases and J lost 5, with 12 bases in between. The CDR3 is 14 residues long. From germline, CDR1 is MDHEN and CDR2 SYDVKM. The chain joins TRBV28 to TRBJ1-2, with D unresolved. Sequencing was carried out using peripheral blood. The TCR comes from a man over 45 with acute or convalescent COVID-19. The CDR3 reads CASSLADTSYGYTF. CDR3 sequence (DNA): TGTGCCAGCAGTTTAGCCGACACCTCGTATGGCTACACCTTC.